These 18 T cell receptor beta chains were all obtained from the same sample, sequenced in a study of cytomegalovirus exposure and HLA in healthy donors. PCR primers comprised 60 Vbeta and 13 Jbeta primers. The table came from immunoSEQ multiplex PCR; TCRdb's copy has only in-frame clones and leaves some out. The table has some 150,000 clones, roughly 77% seen once. The sample was PBMCs. Receptor source: a human donor in good health.

This clone has only one observation. The chain employs TRBV7-2 and TRBJ1-2; D is unresolved. Deletions cut 7 bases from V and 4 bases from J, with 16 bases between. The CDR3 has 14 amino acids. Germline lookup yields CDR1 SGHTA and CDR2 FQGNSA. CDR3 sequence (DNA): TGTGCCAGCAACCCCTCGGCAGGCCTCTATGGCTACACCTTC. It encodes CASNPSAGLYGYTF.

This chain uses TRBV28 with TRBJ1-5, with 8 bases matching TRBD1. Unmatched junction bases numbered 12, after V lost 4 bases and J lost 1 base. This CDR3 has 18 amino acids. CDR1 and CDR2 from the germline V gene are MDHEN and SYDVKM. CDR3 sequence: CASSSLDRVVESNQPQHF. The CDR3, as DNA: TGTGCCAGCAGTTCCCTGGACAGGGTGGTAGAAAGCAATCAGCCCCAGCATTTT.

The V gene is TRBV29-1, the J gene TRBJ2-1; possibly TRBD1 for D (6 bases). This CDR3 has 14 residues. The V gene lost 5 bases and the J gene lost 5 bases, with 16 bases spanning the gap. Germline CDR1 SQVTM, CDR2 ANQGSEA. Written as DNA, the CDR3 is TGCAGCGTTCGCCACGGACAGTCGAACAATGAGCAGTTCTTC. Amino acids: CSVRHGQSNNEQFF.

The J gene is TRBJ2-7, the V gene TRBV6-1; 12 positions agree with TRBD2. V lost 6 bases to trimming and J lost 5 bases; unmatched junction nucleotides: 8. The CDR3 covers 15 residues. The germline CDR1 and CDR2 sequences are MNHNS and SASEGT. CDR3 in DNA: TGTGCCAGCAGGCCTACTAGCGGGAGGTCCCACGAGCAGTACTTC. Translated, it gives CASRPTSGRSHEQYF.

CDR3 sequence (DNA): TGTGCCACCAGGGGCCGGGTCGAGGGCTCTTCACCCCTCCACTTT. The encoded protein is CATRGRVEGSSPLHF. The chain couples TRBV15 to TRBJ1-6; no clear D. The CDR3 runs 15 residues. Germline lookup yields CDR1 LNHNV and CDR2 YYDKDF (reference sequence). Trimming took off 6 bases at V and 9 bases at J, with 18 bases between the two ends.

The J gene is TRBJ1-2, the V gene TRBV2; D gene uncertain. CDR1 and CDR2 from the germline V gene are SNHLY and FYNNEI. Trimming stripped 6 bases from V and 1 base from J, with 9 bases between. The CDR3 is 13 amino acids. The CDR3 nucleotides are TGTGCCAGCAGGGAACAGATTAACTATGGCTACACCTTC. It codes for CASREQINYGYTF.

This sequence joins TRBV4-3 and TRBJ2-7; 8 bases are a match to TRBD2. J gave up 1 base and V 4 bases, and 9 bases lay outside the gene matches. CDR3 length: 16 residues. The germline V gene has CDR1 LGHNA and CDR2 YSLEER. The CDR3: CASSRLIERESYEQYF. Written as DNA, the CDR3 is TGCGCCAGCAGCCGACTGATAGAGCGGGAGTCCTACGAGCAGTACTTC.

The chain links TRBV6-5 to TRBJ2-7; possible D gene TRBD2, 6 bases. The length of the CDR3 is 11 residues. V was trimmed by 8 bases and J by 3 bases, leaving 8 bases between them. The germline V gene encodes CDR1 MNHEY and CDR2 SVGAGI. CDR3: CASARGYEQYF. CDR3 nucleotides: TGTGCCAGCGCGCGGGGCTACGAGCAGTACTTC.

The rearrangement joins TRBV9 to TRBJ2-1; TRBD2 agrees at 8 bases. The V segment lost 3 bases and the J segment 8 bases; nucleotides outside the gene matches: 13. The germline V gene encodes CDR1 SGDLS and CDR2 YYNGEE. The CDR3 runs to 16 residues. The CDR3 nucleotides read TGTGCCAGCAGCGGACGCGTTACCCGGGGGGGGCATGAGCAGTTCTTC. Its translation is CASSGRVTRGGHEQFF.

The chain joins TRBV5-1 to TRBJ2-3, with TRBD2 matching 13 bases. Trimming removed 5 bases from V and 1 base from J; junction bases left unmatched: 4. Germline V gene data show CDR1 as SGHRS and CDR2 as YFSETQ. CDR3 length: 16 amino acids. CDR3 loop: CASSGLAGDGTDTQYF. The CDR3, as DNA: TGCGCCAGCAGTGGACTAGCGGGAGATGGCACAGATACGCAGTATTTT. The whole variable domain, remainder taken from reference TRBV5-1 and TRBJ2-3, is KAGVTQTPRYLIKTRGQQVTLSCSPISGHRSVSWYQQTPGQGLQFLFEYFSETQRNKGNFPGRFSGRQFSNSRSEMNVSTLELGDSALYLCASSGLAGDGTDTQYFGPGTRLTVL.

The chain recombines TRBV5-1 with TRBJ1-4; TRBD1 aligns across 7 bases. Germline V lookup: CDR1 SGHRS, CDR2 YFSETQ. Germline trimming cut 5 bases from V and 8 bases from J; bases unmatched to any gene: 9. The CDR3 consists of 14 residues. This chain's CDR3 is CASRETGRTEKLFF. CDR3 bases: TGCGCCAGCAGGGAGACAGGGCGGACCGAAAAACTGTTTTTT.

The genes are TRBV5-6 and TRBJ2-4; a possible D gene is TRBD1 (6 bases). Trimming cost V 6 bases and J 7 bases, with 14 bases left between them. The CDR3 has 13 residues. Germline values: CDR1 SGHDT, CDR2 YYEEEE. The CDR3 region is CASNGGEGNIQYF. The CDR3 DNA sequence: TGTGCCAGCAATGGGGGCGAAGGCAACATTCAGTACTTC.

This rearrangement joins TRBV11-3 to TRBJ1-2; 9 bases agree with TRBD1. Per the germline V gene, CDR1 is SGHNT and CDR2 is YENEEA. V lost 5 bases and J lost 7; bases outside the gene matches: 5. This CDR3 has 13 amino acids. For the CDR3, the DNA is TGTGCCAGCAGCCACCGGGACAGGGTTGGCTACACCTTC. Translation gives CASSHRDRVGYTF.

V is TRBV6-5 and J is TRBJ1-2, with a tentative D call TRBD1 (6 bases). Germline assignment: CDR1 MNHEY and CDR2 SVGAGI. V was clipped by 6 bases and J by 9 bases, with 23 bases between them. CDR3 length: 15 residues. This CDR3 reads CASRPTGGADTSYTF. The CDR3 region has the DNA TGTGCCAGCAGACCAACGGGGGGCGCTGATACGAGCTACACCTTC.

The chain joins TRBV4-2 to TRBJ2-3; the match to TRBD2 covers 7 bases. This CDR3 has 16 residues. From germline, CDR1 is LGHNA and CDR2 YNFKEQ. The V segment lost 2 bases and the J segment 2 bases; nucleotides outside the gene matches: 7. CDR3 DNA sequence: TGTGCCAGCAGCCAATACCCGGGGAGGGTCACAGATACGCAGTATTTT. As protein: CASSQYPGRVTDTQYF.

V and J are TRBV6-1 and TRBJ1-5; 10 bases align to TRBD1. This CDR3 is 15 amino acids long. Germline values: CDR1 MNHNS, CDR2 SASEGT. V dropped 6 bases and J dropped 1; count of bases not matched to a gene: 3. The CDR3 region has the DNA TGTGCCAGCAGCCGGGACAGGGGAAGCAATCAGCCCCAGCATTTT. It translates to CASSRDRGSNQPQHF.

The genes are TRBV27 and TRBJ1-2, with D possibly being TRBD1 (6 bases). The CDR3 extends over 15 amino acids. Trimming left V 2 bases short and J 1 base short, with 11 bases between. Germline V gene lookup returns CDR1 MNHEY and CDR2 SMNVEV (reference sequence). The CDR3 protein is CASSLGQGYNYGYTF. In DNA, the CDR3 is TGTGCCAGCAGTTTAGGGCAGGGGTATAACTATGGCTACACCTTC.

In DNA form, the CDR3 reads TGTGCGTGCGGGCGGCAGCAAGAGACCCAGTACTTC. As protein: CACGRQQETQYF. The chain recombines TRBV28 with TRBJ2-5; tentative D call: TRBD2 (5 bases). CDR1 and CDR2 (germline): MDHEN, SYDVKM. The CDR3 runs to 12 residues. The whole variable domain, filled in from reference TRBV28 and TRBJ2-5, reads DVKVTQSSRYLVKRTGEKVFLECVQDMDHENMFWYRQDPGLGLRLIYFSYDVKMKEKGDIPEGYSVSREKKERFSLILESASTNQTSMYLCACGRQQETQYFGPGTRLLVL.